These 9 T cell receptor beta chains were sequenced from one sample in a study of shared clonotypes between healthy human individuals. Cells designated naive CD8 were CD45RO-negative and were positively selected for CCR7, with terminally differentiated effector memory CD45RA+ cells excluded. TCRdb keeps only in-frame clones here, not all; method: immunoSEQ multiplex PCR. This sample has about 2 million clones; less than 95% occur once, and the top ten carry approximately 1.2%. Input material: naive CD8+ T cells sorted from blood. The receptors were gathered from a man younger than 30 in good health.

The rearrangement links TRBV9 to TRBJ2-1, with 9 bases that match TRBD2. The ends lost 0 bases at V and 7 bases at J; junction bases unmatched: 14. Germline V gene data show CDR1 as SGDLS and CDR2 as YYNGEE. The length of the CDR3 is 18 residues. The CDR3 DNA is TGTGCCAGCAGCGTAGATGGGCTGGCGGGAGGGCCGGGAAATGAGCAGTTCTTC. The encoded protein is CASSVDGLAGGPGNEQFF.

This clone has just one count. The rearrangement joins TRBV6-6 to TRBJ1-1, with D possibly TRBD1 on 6 matching bases. V was cut by 5 bases and J by 3 bases, with 13 bases left in between. CDR3 length equals 14 residues. CDR1 and CDR2 (germline): MNHNY, SVGAGI (reference sequence). The CDR3 nucleotides read TGTGCCAGCAGTGACCTGGGGGCGGACACTGAAGCTTTCTTT. Its translation: CASSDLGADTEAFF.

This clone appeared a single time. This sequence joins TRBV2 and TRBJ2-1; D gene ambiguous. The CDR3 totals 16 residues. The germline V and J ends were trimmed by 0 bases and 3 bases, with 12 bases remaining between them. CDR1 and CDR2 (germline): SNHLY, FYNNEI. The CDR3 coding sequence is TGTGCCAGCAGTGAAGCGCAGCCGGAGCTCTACAATGAGCAGTTCTTC. This gives the protein CASSEAQPELYNEQFF. The full variable domain, with the rest looked up from reference TRBV2 and TRBJ2-1, is EPEVTQTPSHQVTQMGQEVILRCVPISNHLYFYWYRQILGQKVEFLVSFYNNEISEKSEIFDDQFSVERPDGSNFTLKIRSTKLEDSAMYFCASSEAQPELYNEQFFGPGTRLTVL.

V usage is TRBV6-6 and J usage is TRBJ1-3; 7 bases align to TRBD1. V shed 4 bases, J shed 4 bases, and the junction held 4 bases outside the gene matches. Germline V CDR1 and CDR2: MNHNY, SVGAGI (reference sequence). The length of the CDR3 is 14 residues. CDR3 nucleotide sequence: TGTGCCAGCAGTTCCACAGGGGCAGGAAACACCATATATTTT. Residues: CASSSTGAGNTIYF.

The CDR3 protein is CASSYAGTGGTEAFF. CDR3 nucleotide sequence: TGTGCCAGCAGCTACGCCGGGACAGGGGGAACTGAAGCTTTCTTT. The rearrangement links TRBV5-6 to TRBJ1-1, with 11 bases identical to TRBD1. V gave up 3 bases and J gave up 5 bases; unmatched junction bases: 6. CDR1 is SGHDT, CDR2 YYEEEE, per germline. The CDR3 sequence is 15 residues long.

The V call is TRBV19, the J call TRBJ1-1; no firm D call. Trimming took 5 bases from V and 2 from J, leaving 9 bases between them. The CDR3 has 13 residues. Germline CDR1 LNHDA, CDR2 SQIVND (reference sequence). The CDR3 nucleotides read TGTGCCAGTAGTCAGGCGGATAACACTGAAGCTTTCTTT. This translates into CASSQADNTEAFF.

In regard to this clone: Other DNA sequences in this specimen translate into the identical CDR3. The CDR3 DNA reads TGTGCCAGCAGCCTACTAGCGGGAGTTGGGGAGACCCAGTACTTC. Its translation: CASSLLAGVGETQYF. The chain is built from TRBV6-6 and TRBJ2-5, with 11 bases identical to TRBD2. Germline CDR1 is MNHNY and CDR2 is SVGAGI (reference sequence). The trim removed 6 bases at V and 5 bases at J, leaving 8 bases unmatched. This CDR3 is built from 15 residues.

V usage is TRBV7-9 and J usage is TRBJ2-1, with D tentatively TRBD1 (6 bases). The CDR3 contains 15 residues. Per germline, CDR1 SEHNR and CDR2 FQNEAQ (reference sequence). Trimming removed 5 bases at V and 5 bases at J, with 16 bases between. The CDR3: CASSQQGARNNEQFF. The CDR3 nucleotides are TGTGCCAGCAGCCAACAGGGAGCCCGAAACAATGAGCAGTTCTTC.

Of note for this clone: This sample also contains other DNA sequences that code for the same CDR3. The chain couples TRBV9 to TRBJ1-2; D gene ambiguous. The V gene's germline CDR1 is SGDLS and CDR2 YYNGEE. CDR3 length: 14 residues. Trimming took off 0 bases at V and 2 bases at J, with 8 bases between the two ends. In DNA form, the CDR3 reads TGTGCCAGCAGCGTAGGTGTAGGGAACTATGGCTACACCTTC. Its translation: CASSVGVGNYGYTF.